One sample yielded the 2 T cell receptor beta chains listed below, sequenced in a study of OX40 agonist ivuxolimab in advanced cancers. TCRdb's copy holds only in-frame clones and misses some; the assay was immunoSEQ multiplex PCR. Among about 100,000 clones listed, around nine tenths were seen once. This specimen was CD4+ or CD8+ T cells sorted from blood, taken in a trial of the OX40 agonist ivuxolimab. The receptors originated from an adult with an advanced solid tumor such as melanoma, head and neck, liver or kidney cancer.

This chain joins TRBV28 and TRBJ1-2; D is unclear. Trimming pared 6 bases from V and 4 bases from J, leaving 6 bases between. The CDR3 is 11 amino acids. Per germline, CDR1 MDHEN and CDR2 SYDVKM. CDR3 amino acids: CASSSGYGYTF. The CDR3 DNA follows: TGTGCCAGCAGCTCAGGCTATGGCTACACCTTC.

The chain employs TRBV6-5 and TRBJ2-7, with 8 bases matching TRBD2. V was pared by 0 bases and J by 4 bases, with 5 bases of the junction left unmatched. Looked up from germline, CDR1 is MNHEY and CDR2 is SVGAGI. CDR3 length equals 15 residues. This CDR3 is CASSYSGGRRYEQYF. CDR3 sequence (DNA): TGTGCCAGCAGTTACTCTGGCGGGAGGAGGTACGAGCAGTACTTC.